The next 5 T cell receptor beta chains were all read from a single sample in a study of identifying expanded T cells in peripheral blood. The assay was immunoSEQ multiplex PCR, and TCRdb's table has in-frame clones only and misses some. The profile shows around 66,000 clones, around 87% of them singletons. The sequenced sample consisted of blood. Receptor source: a person between 18 and 75 years old in good health.

Written as DNA, the CDR3 is TGTGCCAGCAGCTTGGGAGGGGATCTGCCCGAGCAGTACTTC. This codes for CASSLGGDLPEQYF. J is TRBJ2-7 and V is TRBV7-8, with 7 bases that match TRBD2. CDR3 length equals 14 residues. V gave up 3 bases and J gave up 6 bases; unmatched junction bases: 8. CDR1 is SGHVS, CDR2 FQNEAQ, per germline.

The chain joins TRBV30 to TRBJ2-1; 12 positions agree with TRBD2. V was clipped by 1 base and J by 6 bases; unmatched bases: 4. This CDR3 comprises 15 residues. Germline V gene lookup returns CDR1 GTSNPN and CDR2 SVGIG (reference sequence). The CDR3 is CAWSGPLAGGNEQFF. CDR3 DNA sequence: TGTGCCTGGAGTGGCCCACTAGCGGGAGGCAATGAGCAGTTCTTC.

This clone has a single count. This chain uses TRBV7-2 with TRBJ2-5; tentative D call: TRBD2 (6 bases). This CDR3 has 16 residues. Trimming took 4 bases from V and 1 from J, leaving 16 bases between them. Germline CDR1 SGHTA, CDR2 FQGNSA. The CDR3 loop reads CASSSSPLAFQETQYF. The CDR3 bases are TGTGCCAGCAGCTCTTCACCCCTAGCGTTCCAAGAGACCCAGTACTTC.

The chain recombines TRBV23-1 with TRBJ1-2; 8 nucleotides match TRBD1. TRBV23-1 is given ORF status, its function remaining uncertain. This CDR3 contains 19 residues. V gave up 0 bases and J gave up 4 bases; unmatched junction bases: 16. The DNA of the CDR3 is TGCGCCAGCAGTCAATCCGACGGACAGGGCCCTAGTGCCTTCTATGGCTACACCTTC. It encodes CASSQSDGQGPSAFYGYTF.

This clone was recorded only once. The V gene is TRBV5-1, the J gene TRBJ2-5; D might be TRBD1 (5 bases). Germline V gives CDR1 SGHRS, CDR2 YFSETQ. V lost 4 bases and J lost 0, with 13 bases in between. The CDR3 runs 15 residues. This chain's CDR3 is CASSRLSTDQETQYF. The DNA for the CDR3 is TGCGCCAGCAGCCGCCTATCGACAGACCAAGAGACCCAGTACTTC. The full variable domain, its missing parts supplied by reference TRBV5-1 and TRBJ2-5, is KAGVTQTPRYLIKTRGQQVTLSCSPISGHRSVSWYQQTPGQGLQFLFEYFSETQRNKGNFPGRFSGRQFSNSRSEMNVSTLELGDSALYLCASSRLSTDQETQYFGPGTRLLVL.